The source of this T cell receptor beta chain is a study of PD-1 blockade in classical Hodgkin lymphoma. Measured with immunoSEQ multiplex PCR; TCRdb has only the in-frame clones, and not every one. The data contain tens of thousands of clones, more than 80% of them singletons. Concerning this clone: The antigen is not known.

Every patient experienced relapse after autologous stem cell transplantation, and brentuximab vedotin exposure varied. General observations from the study: Reports described newly diagnosed patients as having lower baseline TCR diversity than healthy donors. The CD4+ diversity rise by C4D1 was clearest in complete responders. Before treatment, complete responders showed about the same diversity as newly diagnosed patients.

Germline CDR1 MGHRA, CDR2 YSYEKL. The CDR3 is made up of 13 amino acids. V gene TRBV4-1 combines with J gene TRBJ2-5; a possible D gene is TRBD1 (6 bases). The J call may be faulty, since TRBJ2-7 better matches the DNA end. The sequence derives from a human donor with classical Hodgkin lymphoma. The sequenced sample was peripheral blood mononuclear cells (PBMCs), obtained at baseline. In DNA form, the CDR3 reads TGCGCCAGCCAGGGGTCCAGGGCGAACGAGCAGTACTTC. This sequence encodes CASQGSRANEQYF.